The 11 T cell receptor beta chains reported below all come from one sample, sequenced in a study of metastatic and nonmetastatic thyroid tumors. Using MiXCR, TCRdb re-called clones from the PCR reads. The sample carries approximately 7,000 clones, roughly 35% recorded once. All patients were treatment-naive before thyroid surgery. Sequencing was performed on tumor tissue. Every receptor here comes from a female donor with papillary thyroid cancer or a benign thyroid nodule (not recorded which). Some clones in this sample may be carry-over from other donors' samples.

Concerning this clone: A read error may produce the germline difference seen at one junction end. The genes are TRBV4-2 and TRBJ2-1; a weak D match, TRBD2 (5 bases). Germline CDR1 is LGHNA and CDR2 is YNFKEQ. CDR3 size: 13 residues. The CDR3 DNA is TGTGCCAGCAGCCAAGGAGGGTGGTATGAGCAGCTCTTC. Amino acid sequence: CASSQGGWYEQLF.

This clone was counted between two and nine times. This rearrangement joins TRBV6-4 to TRBJ1-2; unclear D gene. CDR3 length: 13 residues. V lost 3 bases and J 8 bases, leaving 13 bases between the germline ends. Germline lookup yields CDR1 MRHNA and CDR2 SNTAGT. The DNA of the CDR3 is TGTGCCAGCAGTGAAACGTCTTTCGGAGGCTACACCTTC. Protein: CASSETSFGGYTF.

The chain links TRBV27 to TRBJ1-6; no reliable D call. Trimming removed 1 base at V and 7 bases at J, with 14 bases between. Germline CDR1 and CDR2: MNHEY and SMNVEV (reference sequence). The CDR3 is made up of 16 amino acids. CDR3 DNA: TGTGCCAGCAGTTTATTCCCTAATCCACACAATTCACCCCTCCACTTT. It codes for CASSLFPNPHNSPLHF.

The rearrangement joins TRBV6-1 to TRBJ2-2; TRBD2 agrees at 10 bases. CDR1 is MNHNS and CDR2 is SASEGT in the germline V gene. V lost 5 bases and J lost 7; bases outside the gene matches: 10. The CDR3 runs 16 residues. CDR3 sequence: CASSSLAGAAVGELFF. Written as DNA, the CDR3 is TGTGCCAGCAGTTCCCTAGCGGGAGCGGCCGTCGGGGAGCTGTTTTTT.

A few counts support this clone. The CDR3 DNA is TGCGCCAGCAGGGGGGGACTAGCGGGATTCAATGAGCAGTTCTTC. It specifies CASRGGLAGFNEQFF. The rearrangement uses TRBV10-2 and TRBJ2-1, with 13 bases aligning to TRBD2. The germline V gene encodes CDR1 WSHSY and CDR2 SAAADI. CDR3 size: 15 residues. With 6 bases clipped from V and 6 bases from J, the junction kept 5 bases outside the gene matches.

This chain links TRBV11-3 with TRBJ2-7; TRBD1 matches 7 bases. J was trimmed by 3 bases and V by 0 bases; bases with no gene match: 5. Germline-derived CDR1 and CDR2 are SGHNT and YENEEA. This CDR3 has 15 residues. CDR3 sequence reads: CASSLEGTEGYEQYF. The CDR3 bases are TGTGCCAGCAGCTTAGAAGGGACAGAGGGCTACGAGCAGTACTTC.

The rearrangement joins TRBV27 to TRBJ2-1, with a weak D call TRBD2 (5 bases). Germline lookup yields CDR1 MNHEY and CDR2 SMNVEV (reference sequence). This CDR3 contains 13 residues. The V and J ends lost 5 bases and 9 bases respectively, with 14 bases between them. The CDR3 region is CASSLLGESEQFF. CDR3 DNA sequence: TGTGCCAGCAGTCTCCTCGGGGAGAGTGAGCAGTTCTTC.

Only a few counts were recorded for this clone. This rearrangement joins TRBV28 to TRBJ1-1; D uncertain. CDR1 and CDR2 (germline): MDHEN, SYDVKM. The V end lost 7 bases, the J end lost 1 base, and 7 bases lay between the germline ends. The CDR3 has 12 residues. The CDR3: CASIKWNTEAFF. In nucleotides, the CDR3 is TGTGCCAGCATTAAGTGGAACACTGAAGCTTTCTTT.

About this clone: The same CDR3 also results from other DNA sequences found in this sample. The chain couples TRBV30 to TRBJ1-6; possible D gene TRBD1, 6 bases. The CDR3 consists of 13 residues. Trimming took 6 bases from V and 4 from J, leaving 10 bases between them. CDR1 is GTSNPN, CDR2 SVGIG, per germline (reference sequence). The CDR3 DNA reads TGTGCCTGCAGGGGCGAATATAATTCACCCCTCCACTTT. As protein: CACRGEYNSPLHF. Drawing the rest from reference TRBV30 and TRBJ1-6, the complete variable domain is SQTIHQWPATLVQPVGSPLSLECTVEGTSNPNLYWYRQAAGRGLQLLFYSVGIGQISSEVPQNLSASRPQDRQFILSSKKLLLSDSGFYLCACRGEYNSPLHFGNGTRLTVT.

The genes are TRBV11-3 and TRBJ1-1; D perhaps matches TRBD1 (5 bases). CDR1 is SGHNT and CDR2 is YENEEA in the germline V gene. The CDR3 is made up of 13 amino acids. V was pared by 3 bases and J by 5 bases, with 10 bases between. The CDR3 loop is CASSLGRTTEAFF. CDR3 coding DNA: TGTGCCAGCAGCTTGGGGCGGACTACTGAAGCTTTCTTT.

This clone was seen a few times. Sequence at one end of the junction differs from germline and may be a read error. V gene TRBV28 combines with J gene TRBJ1-2, with D possibly matching TRBD1 (5 bases). The germline V gene has CDR1 MDHEN and CDR2 SYDVKM. The CDR3 loop spans 14 amino acids. The CDR3 loop reads CAGSRDSGTDGYTF. Here the CDR3 DNA reads TGTGCCGGCAGCCGCGACAGTGGCACCGATGGCTACACCTTC.